This section outlines one T cell receptor (beta chain) sequence together with its context. V dropped 1 base and J dropped 6 bases, with 20 bases sitting between them. The CDR3 runs to 17 residues. CDR1 and CDR2 from the germline V gene are SGHTA and FQGNSA. The source of the sample is a study of radiation and T cells in renal cell carcinoma. Assay: immunoSEQ multiplex PCR; the TCRdb copy retains only in-frame clones and omits some. The profile covers roughly 150,000 clones, with roughly 89% appearing a single time and roughly 13% taken by the ten largest. Time point denoted: blood 2 weeks post-SBRT. Described treatment: 15 Gy SBRT to primary tumor, nephrectomy 4 weeks later. Clear cell pathology was present in this patient's renal cell carcinoma.

The chain has TRBV7-2 and TRBJ2-3, with TRBD1 as a possible D gene (5 bases). This sequence originates from a woman between 50 and 59 years old with renal cell carcinoma. Sequencing used blood, obtained from a patient whose treatment included radiotherapy and nephrectomy. CDR3 in DNA: TGTGCCAGCAGCTTAGGTTGGGGCTTGTCAGCGTCGGATACGCAGTATTTT. It encodes CASSLGWGLSASDTQYF.